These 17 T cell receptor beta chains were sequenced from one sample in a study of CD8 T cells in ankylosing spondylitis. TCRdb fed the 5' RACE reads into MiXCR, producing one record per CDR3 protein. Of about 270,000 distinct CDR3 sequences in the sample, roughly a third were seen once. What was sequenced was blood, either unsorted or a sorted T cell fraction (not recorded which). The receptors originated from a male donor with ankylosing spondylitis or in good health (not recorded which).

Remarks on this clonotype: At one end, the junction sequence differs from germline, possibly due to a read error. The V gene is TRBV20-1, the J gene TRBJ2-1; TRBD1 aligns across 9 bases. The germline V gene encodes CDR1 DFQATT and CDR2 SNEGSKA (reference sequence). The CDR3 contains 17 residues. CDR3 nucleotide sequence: TGCAGTGCTAGAGCCTCCTCCCCGGACAGGGGATACATTGAGCAGTTCTTC. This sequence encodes CSARASSPDRGYIEQFF.

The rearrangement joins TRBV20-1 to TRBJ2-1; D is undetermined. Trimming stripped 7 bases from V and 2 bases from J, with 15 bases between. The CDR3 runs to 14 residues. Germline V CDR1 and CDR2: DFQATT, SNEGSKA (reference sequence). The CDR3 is CSGVPGSPYNEQFF. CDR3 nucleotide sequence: TGCAGTGGGGTCCCGGGCAGCCCCTACAATGAGCAGTTCTTC.

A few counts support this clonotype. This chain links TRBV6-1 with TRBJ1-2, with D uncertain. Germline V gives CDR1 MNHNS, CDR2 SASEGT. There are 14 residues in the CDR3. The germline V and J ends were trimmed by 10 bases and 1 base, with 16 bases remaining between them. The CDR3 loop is CATIVQQSNYGYTF. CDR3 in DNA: TGTGCCACCATAGTTCAACAGAGTAACTATGGCTACACCTTC.

The CDR3 DNA reads as TGTGCCAGCAGCCGGGGTCGGGTGCGGGGGGGCACAGATACGCAGTATTTT. Its protein product is CASSRGRVRGGTDTQYF. V is TRBV7-2 and J is TRBJ2-3; 8 nucleotides agree with TRBD2. V lost 5 bases and J lost 1; bases outside the gene matches: 11. The CDR3 sequence is 17 residues long. CDR1 and CDR2 from the germline V gene are SGHTA and FQGNSA. The variable domain in full, completed from reference TRBV7-2 and TRBJ2-3, reads GAGVSQSPSNKVTEKGKDVELRCDPISGHTALYWYRQSLGQGLEFLIYFQGNSAPDKSGLPSDRFSAERTGGSVSTLTIQRTQQEDSAVYLCASSRGRVRGGTDTQYFGPGTRLTVL.

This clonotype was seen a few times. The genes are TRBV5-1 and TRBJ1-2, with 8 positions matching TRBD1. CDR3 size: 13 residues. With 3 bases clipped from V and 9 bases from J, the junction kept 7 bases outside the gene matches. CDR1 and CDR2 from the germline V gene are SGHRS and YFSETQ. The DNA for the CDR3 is TGCGCCAGCAGCTCGACAGGGGAGGAAAGCTACACCTTC. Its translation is CASSSTGEESYTF.

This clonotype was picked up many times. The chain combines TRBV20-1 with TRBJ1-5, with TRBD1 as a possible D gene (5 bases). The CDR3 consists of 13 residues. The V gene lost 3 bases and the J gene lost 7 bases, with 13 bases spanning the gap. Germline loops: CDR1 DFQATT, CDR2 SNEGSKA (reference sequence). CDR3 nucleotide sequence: TGCAGTGCTAGTTTGGGGGGACGGCAGCCCCAGCATTTT. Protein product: CSASLGGRQPQHF.

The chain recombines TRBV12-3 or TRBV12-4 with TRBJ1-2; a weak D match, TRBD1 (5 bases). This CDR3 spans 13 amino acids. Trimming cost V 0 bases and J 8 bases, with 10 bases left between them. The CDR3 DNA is TGTGCCAGCAGTTTAGCCGGGGGTTGGGGCTACACCTTC. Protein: CASSLAGGWGYTF.

The CDR3 DNA reads TGTGCCAGCAGCGACATCAGCTCCTACAATGAGCAGTTCTTC. It is translated as CASSDISSYNEQFF. V usage is TRBV5-6 and J usage is TRBJ2-1; D uncertain. Germline CDR1 reads SGHDT; CDR2 reads YYEEEE. This CDR3 is 14 amino acids long. Trimming pared 4 bases from V and 0 bases from J, leaving 8 bases between.

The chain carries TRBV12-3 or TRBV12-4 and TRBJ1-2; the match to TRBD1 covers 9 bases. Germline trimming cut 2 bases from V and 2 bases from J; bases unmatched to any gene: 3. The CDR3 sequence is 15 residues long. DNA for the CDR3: TGTGCCAGCAGTTTACGACAGGGGGTAAACTATGGCTACACCTTC. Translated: CASSLRQGVNYGYTF.

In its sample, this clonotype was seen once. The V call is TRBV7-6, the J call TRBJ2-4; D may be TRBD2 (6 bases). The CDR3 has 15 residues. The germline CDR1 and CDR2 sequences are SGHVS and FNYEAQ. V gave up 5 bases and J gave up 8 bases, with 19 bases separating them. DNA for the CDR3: TGTGCCAGCAGCGCCCGGGGGTTTGGCTCTGACATTCAGTACTTC. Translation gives CASSARGFGSDIQYF.

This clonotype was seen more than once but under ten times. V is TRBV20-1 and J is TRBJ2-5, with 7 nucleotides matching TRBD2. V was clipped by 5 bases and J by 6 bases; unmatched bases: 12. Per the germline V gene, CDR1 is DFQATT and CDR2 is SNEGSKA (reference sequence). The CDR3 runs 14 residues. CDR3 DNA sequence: TGCAGTGCTCCCAGGAGCGGGATGTTTAAGACCCAGTACTTC. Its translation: CSAPRSGMFKTQYF.

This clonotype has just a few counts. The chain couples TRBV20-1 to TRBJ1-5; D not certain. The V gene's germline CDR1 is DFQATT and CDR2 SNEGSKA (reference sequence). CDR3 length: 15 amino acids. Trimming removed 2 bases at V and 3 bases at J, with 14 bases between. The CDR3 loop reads CSARWSAAYNQPQHF. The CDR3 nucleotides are TGCAGTGCTAGATGGTCTGCTGCTTACAATCAGCCCCAGCATTTT.

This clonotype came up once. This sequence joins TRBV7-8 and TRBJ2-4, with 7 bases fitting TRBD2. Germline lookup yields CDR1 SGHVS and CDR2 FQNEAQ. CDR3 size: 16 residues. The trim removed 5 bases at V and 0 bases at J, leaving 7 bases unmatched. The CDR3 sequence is CASSQGGVRAKNIQYF. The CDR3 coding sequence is TGTGCCAGCAGCCAGGGAGGGGTCCGAGCCAAAAACATTCAGTACTTC.

The DNA of the CDR3 is TGTGCCAGCAGTTTATATCAGGGGAGTGAGCAGTACTTC. Translation gives CASSLYQGSEQYF. The gene calls are TRBV27 and TRBJ2-7, with D maybe TRBD1 (6 bases). The CDR3 is 13 residues long. CDR1 and CDR2 from the germline V gene are MNHEY and SMNVEV (reference sequence). Between the trimmed V and J ends, which lost 1 base and 7 bases, there was a span of 11 bases.

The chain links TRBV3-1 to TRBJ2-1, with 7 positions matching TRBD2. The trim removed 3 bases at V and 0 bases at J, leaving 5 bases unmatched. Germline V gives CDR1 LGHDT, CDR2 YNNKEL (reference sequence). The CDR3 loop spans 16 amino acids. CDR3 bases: TGTGCCAGCAGCCATTCTAGCGGCAGCTCCTACAATGAGCAGTTCTTC. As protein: CASSHSSGSSYNEQFF.

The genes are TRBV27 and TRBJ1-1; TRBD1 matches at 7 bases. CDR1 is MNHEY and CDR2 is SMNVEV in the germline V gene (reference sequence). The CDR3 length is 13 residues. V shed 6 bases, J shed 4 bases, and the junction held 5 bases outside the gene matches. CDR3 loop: CASRGRGFTEAFF. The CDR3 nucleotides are TGTGCCAGCAGGGGCAGGGGGTTCACTGAAGCTTTCTTT.

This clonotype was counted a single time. CDR3 nucleotides: TGCAGCGTTGAGGGGTATTGGCGGGACAGGGGACTCGGGAACACAGATACGCAGTATTTT. This encodes CSVEGYWRDRGLGNTDTQYF. This chain uses TRBV29-1 with TRBJ2-3; 10 nucleotides agree with TRBD1. Losses at the gene ends were 3 bases for V and 2 bases for J; bases not matched to a gene: 20. This CDR3 has 20 residues. Per germline, CDR1 SQVTM and CDR2 ANQGSEA.